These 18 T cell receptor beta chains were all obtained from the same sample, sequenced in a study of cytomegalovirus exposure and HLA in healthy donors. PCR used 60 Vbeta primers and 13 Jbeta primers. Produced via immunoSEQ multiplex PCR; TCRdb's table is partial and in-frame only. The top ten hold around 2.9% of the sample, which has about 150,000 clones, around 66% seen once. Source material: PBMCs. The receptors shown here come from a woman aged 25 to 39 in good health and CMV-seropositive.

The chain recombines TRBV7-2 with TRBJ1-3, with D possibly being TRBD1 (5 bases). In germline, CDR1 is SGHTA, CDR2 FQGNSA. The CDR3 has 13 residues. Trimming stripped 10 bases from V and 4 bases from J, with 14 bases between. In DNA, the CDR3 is TGTGCCACCAGATTGGGGGGAGGAAACACCATATATTTT. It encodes CATRLGGGNTIYF. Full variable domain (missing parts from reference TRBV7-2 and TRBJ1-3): GAGVSQSPSNKVTEKGKDVELRCDPISGHTALYWYRQSLGQGLEFLIYFQGNSAPDKSGLPSDRFSAERTGGSVSTLTIQRTQQEDSAVYLCATRLGGGNTIYFGEGSWLTVV.

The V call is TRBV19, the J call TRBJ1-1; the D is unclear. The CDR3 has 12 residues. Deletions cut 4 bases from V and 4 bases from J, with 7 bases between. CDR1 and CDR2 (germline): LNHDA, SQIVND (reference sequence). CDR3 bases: TGTGCCAGTAGTACCCCTCCCACTGAAGCTTTCTTT. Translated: CASSTPPTEAFF.

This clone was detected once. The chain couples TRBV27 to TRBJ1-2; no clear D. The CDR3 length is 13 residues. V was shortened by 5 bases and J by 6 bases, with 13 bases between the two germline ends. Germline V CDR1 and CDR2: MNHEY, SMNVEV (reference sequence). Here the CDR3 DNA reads TGTGCCAGCAGTCCATGGGCGACGGATGGCTACACCTTC. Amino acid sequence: CASSPWATDGYTF.

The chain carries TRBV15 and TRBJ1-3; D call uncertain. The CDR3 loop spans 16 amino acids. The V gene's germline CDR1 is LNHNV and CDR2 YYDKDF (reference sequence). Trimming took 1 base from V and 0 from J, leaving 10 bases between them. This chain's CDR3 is CATSRGISLSGNTIYF. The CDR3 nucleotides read TGTGCCACCAGCAGAGGTATTTCCCTCTCTGGAAACACCATATATTTT.

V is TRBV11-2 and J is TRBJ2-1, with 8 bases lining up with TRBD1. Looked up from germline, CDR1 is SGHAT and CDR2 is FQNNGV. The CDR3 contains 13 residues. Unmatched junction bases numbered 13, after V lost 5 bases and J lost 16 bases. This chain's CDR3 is CASSARGTGVLFF. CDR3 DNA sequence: TGTGCCAGCAGCGCGCGAGGGACAGGCGTTCTCTTCTTC.

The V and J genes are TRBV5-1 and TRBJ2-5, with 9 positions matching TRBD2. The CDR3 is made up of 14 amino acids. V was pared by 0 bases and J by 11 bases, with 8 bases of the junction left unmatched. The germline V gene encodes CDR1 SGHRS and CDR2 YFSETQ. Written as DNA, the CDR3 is TGCGCCAGCAGCTTGGAGCGGGGGGCGCGGGAGCAGTACTTC. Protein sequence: CASSLERGAREQYF.

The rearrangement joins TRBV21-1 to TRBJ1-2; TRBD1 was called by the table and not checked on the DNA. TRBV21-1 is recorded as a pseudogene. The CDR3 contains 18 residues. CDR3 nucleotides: TGTGCCAGCAGCAAGGCCCGGACAGGGGCCCGGCGCCTCTATGGCTACACCTTC. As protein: CASSKARTGARRLYGYTF.

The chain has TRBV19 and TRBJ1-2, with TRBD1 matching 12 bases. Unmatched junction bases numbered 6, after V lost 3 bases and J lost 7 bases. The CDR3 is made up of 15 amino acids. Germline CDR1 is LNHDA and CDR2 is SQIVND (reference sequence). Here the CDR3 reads CASSITGQGATGYTF. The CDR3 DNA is TGTGCCAGTAGTATTACGGGACAGGGGGCGACTGGCTACACCTTC.

The CDR3 protein is CASSQNQAGGGDTQYF. The CDR3 DNA reads as TGCGCCAGCAGCCAAAATCAAGCGGGGGGCGGAGATACGCAGTATTTT. The chain employs TRBV4-1 and TRBJ2-3, with 9 bases aligning to TRBD2. This CDR3 contains 16 residues. Germline V gene data show CDR1 as MGHRA and CDR2 as YSYEKL. J gave up 5 bases and V 2 bases, and 8 bases lay outside the gene matches.

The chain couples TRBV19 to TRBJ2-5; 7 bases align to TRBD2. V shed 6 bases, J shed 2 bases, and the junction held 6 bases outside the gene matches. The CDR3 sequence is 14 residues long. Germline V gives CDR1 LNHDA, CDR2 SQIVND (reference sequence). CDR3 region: CASRVGLGQETQYF. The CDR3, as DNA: TGTGCCAGTAGGGTAGGACTAGGTCAAGAGACCCAGTACTTC.

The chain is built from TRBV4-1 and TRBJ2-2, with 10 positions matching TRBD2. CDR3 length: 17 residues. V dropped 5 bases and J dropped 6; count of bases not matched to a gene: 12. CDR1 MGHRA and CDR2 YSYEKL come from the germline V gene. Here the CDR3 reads CASSKGLAEEVAGELFF. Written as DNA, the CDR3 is TGCGCCAGCAGCAAAGGACTAGCGGAGGAGGTGGCCGGGGAGCTGTTTTTT.

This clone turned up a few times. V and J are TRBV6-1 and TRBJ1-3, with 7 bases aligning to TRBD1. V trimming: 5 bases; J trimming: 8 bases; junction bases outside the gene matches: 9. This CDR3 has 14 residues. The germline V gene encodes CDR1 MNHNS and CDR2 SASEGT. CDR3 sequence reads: CASSPTGPRHTIYF. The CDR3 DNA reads TGTGCCAGCAGTCCGACAGGGCCGAGGCACACCATATATTTT.

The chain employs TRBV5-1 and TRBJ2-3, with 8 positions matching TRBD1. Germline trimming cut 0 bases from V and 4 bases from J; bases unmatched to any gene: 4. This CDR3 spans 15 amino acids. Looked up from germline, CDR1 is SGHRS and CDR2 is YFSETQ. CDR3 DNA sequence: TGCGCCAGCAGCTTGGCACAGGGGGGCGCAGATACGCAGTATTTT. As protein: CASSLAQGGADTQYF. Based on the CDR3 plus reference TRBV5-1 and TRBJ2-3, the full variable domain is KAGVTQTPRYLIKTRGQQVTLSCSPISGHRSVSWYQQTPGQGLQFLFEYFSETQRNKGNFPGRFSGRQFSNSRSEMNVSTLELGDSALYLCASSLAQGGADTQYFGPGTRLTVL.

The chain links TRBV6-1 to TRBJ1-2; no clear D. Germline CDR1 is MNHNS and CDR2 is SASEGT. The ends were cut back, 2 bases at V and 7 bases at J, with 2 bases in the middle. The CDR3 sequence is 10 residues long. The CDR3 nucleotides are TGTGCCAGCAGTGAACGTGGCTACACCTTC. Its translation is CASSERGYTF.

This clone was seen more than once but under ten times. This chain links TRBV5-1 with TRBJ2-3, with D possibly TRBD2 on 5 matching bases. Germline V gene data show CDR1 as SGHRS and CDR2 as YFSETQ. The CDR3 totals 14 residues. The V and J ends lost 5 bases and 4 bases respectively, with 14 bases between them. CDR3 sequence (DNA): TGCGCCAGCAGGGCCCTAGCAGGCCCAGATACGCAGTATTTT. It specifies CASRALAGPDTQYF.

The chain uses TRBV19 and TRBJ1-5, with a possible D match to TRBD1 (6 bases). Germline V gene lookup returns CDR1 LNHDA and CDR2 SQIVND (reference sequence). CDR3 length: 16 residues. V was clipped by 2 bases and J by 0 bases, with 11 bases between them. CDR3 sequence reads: CASSIWDTYSNQPQHF. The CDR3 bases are TGTGCCAGTAGTATATGGGACACCTATAGCAATCAGCCCCAGCATTTT.

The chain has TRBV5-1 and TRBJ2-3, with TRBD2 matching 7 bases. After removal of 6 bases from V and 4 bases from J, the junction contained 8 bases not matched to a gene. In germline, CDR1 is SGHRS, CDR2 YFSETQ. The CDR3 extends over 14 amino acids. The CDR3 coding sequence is TGCGCCAGCATGGCGGGAGAGGGGCCAGATACGCAGTATTTT. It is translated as CASMAGEGPDTQYF.

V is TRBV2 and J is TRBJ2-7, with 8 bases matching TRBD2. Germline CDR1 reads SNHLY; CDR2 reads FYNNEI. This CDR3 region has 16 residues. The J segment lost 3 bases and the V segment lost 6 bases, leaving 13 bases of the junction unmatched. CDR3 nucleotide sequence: TGTGCCAGCAGGAGGTACAGCGGGAGAAGATTCTACGAGCAGTACTTC. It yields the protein CASRRYSGRRFYEQYF.